This T cell receptor (beta chain) was sequenced during a study of regulatory and conventional T cells in RAG deficiency. Profiling relied on immunoSEQ multiplex PCR, and the TCRdb table lists in-frame clones only, not all of them. The repertoire holds under 30,000 clones, with just over 90% as singletons. V shed 6 bases, J shed 3 bases, and the junction held 5 bases outside the gene matches. Germline CDR1 LNHNV, CDR2 YYDKDF (reference sequence). This CDR3 has 13 amino acids. Genomic DNA came from blood regulatory T cells gated CD4+ CD25-high CD127-low. These data were also reused for a study on regulatory T cells. From that paper: Primers: 52 TRBV forward and 13 TRBJ reverse. In patients, unique TRB V-J pairs were restricted and V/J usage skewed, especially in Tregs.

Source material: Tregs sorted from blood. This receptor was taken from a human donor in good health. The chain recombines TRBV15 with TRBJ2-7; 7 bases align to TRBD1. CDR3 nucleotide sequence: TGTGCCACCAGAGGGGACAGTCGCTACGAGCAGTACTTC. Its translation is CATRGDSRYEQYF.